This T cell receptor beta chain was recovered during a study of T cell repertoires in cytomegalovirus infection. J was trimmed by 2 bases and V by 4 bases; bases with no gene match: 4. Germline assignment: CDR1 MNHNY and CDR2 SVGAGI (reference sequence). The CDR3 has 15 residues. This clonotype was seen more than once but under ten times. Antigen: not known. TCRdb recomputed calls from the reads with MiXCR, one row per CDR3 protein. The sample lists approximately 1,000,000 distinct CDR3 sequences; approximately 30% were seen once. Overall study findings and caveats: HLA-C-restricted, CMV-specific TCR beta clonotypes were dominant ex vivo.

This clonotype was obtained from a human donor in good health (CMV status not recorded). Some clones in this sample may be carry-over from other donors' samples. The sequencing here drew on cultured CD8+ T cells from PBMCs, taken from culture after CMV antigen stimulation. The rearrangement links TRBV6-6 to TRBJ2-1, with 8 bases matching TRBD2. The CDR3 DNA sequence: TGTGCCAGCAGTTTAGCGGGGATGGCCTACAATGAGCAGTTCTTC. It codes for CASSLAGMAYNEQFF.